One and the same sample provided the 25 T cell receptor beta chains below, sequenced in a study of T cells expressing NK-cell markers. Reanalyzing the 5' RACE reads, TCRdb keeps one entry per CDR3 protein, without DNA. The repertoire shows about 440,000 distinct CDR3 sequences; the top ten hold roughly 7.2%. The sequenced sample was blood T cells: a sorted CD56 or NKG2C T cell subset, CD4+ or CD8+ T cells, or bulk PBMC T cells (not recorded which). These receptors were collected from a woman aged 18 to 75 in good health.

The chain links TRBV5-1 to TRBJ2-1. The germline gives CDR1 SGHRS, CDR2 YFSETQ. This CDR3 spans 15 amino acids. This chain's CDR3 is CASSGRTGAYNEQFF.

V gene TRBV20-1 combines with J gene TRBJ2-7; lacking DNA, the TRBD2 call made by TCRdb goes unchecked. Germline assignment: CDR1 DFQATT and CDR2 SNEGSKA (reference sequence). The CDR3 totals 14 residues. CDR3 sequence: CSAPLGLAGDEQYF.

The V gene is TRBV29-1, the J gene TRBJ2-1. CDR3 size: 14 residues. Germline V gives CDR1 SQVTM, CDR2 ANQGSEA. The CDR3: CSVEENKGNNEQFF.

This sequence joins TRBV12-3 or TRBV12-4 and TRBJ2-4; TCRdb's D call of TRBD2 is untestable without DNA. The CDR3 is 15 residues long. This chain's CDR3 is CASSNSGRAKNIQYF.

This chain connects TRBV12-3 or TRBV12-4 to TRBJ1-2; TCRdb's D gene call, TRBD1, goes unchecked for lack of DNA. The CDR3 is 16 amino acids. This chain's CDR3 is CASSPGTPPINYGYTF.

This rearrangement joins TRBV19 to TRBJ1-2; TCRdb outputs TRBD1, but without DNA this stays unchecked. The CDR3 has 14 amino acids. Germline V gene sequence: CDR1 LNHDA, CDR2 SQIVND (reference sequence). CDR3 loop: CASIPPKGSGGYTF.

The chain couples TRBV20-1 to TRBJ2-7; the TCRdb D gene call, TRBD2, has no DNA to confirm it. There are 13 residues in the CDR3. Per germline, CDR1 DFQATT and CDR2 SNEGSKA (reference sequence). The CDR3 protein is CSASSGPSYEQYF.

The rearrangement uses TRBV10-2 and TRBJ2-2; TCRdb's D call, TRBD1, is unchecked because there is no DNA. CDR1 WSHSY and CDR2 SAAADI come from the germline V gene. The CDR3 totals 12 residues. The CDR3: CASGGYTGELFF.

The chain employs TRBV5-1 and TRBJ2-3; the D call of TRBD1 rests on TCRdb alone, since no DNA is present to check it. Germline V gene data show CDR1 as SGHRS and CDR2 as YFSETQ. CDR3 length: 19 amino acids. CDR3 loop: CASSLGQGLPSGNTDTQYF.

The CDR3 region is CSFVVAGGPKETQYF. This rearrangement joins TRBV29-1 to TRBJ2-5; no DNA is available, so the TRBD2 call from TCRdb remains unchecked. The CDR3 spans 15 residues. Germline V gene sequence: CDR1 SQVTM, CDR2 ANQGSEA. Full variable domain (rest looked up from reference TRBV29-1 and TRBJ2-5): SAVISQKPSRDICQRGTSLTIQCQVDSQVTMMFWYRQQPGQSLTLIATANQGSEATYESGFVIDKFPISRPNLTFSTLTVSNMSPEDSSIYLCSFVVAGGPKETQYFGPGTRLLVL.

The chain is built from TRBV12-3 or TRBV12-4 and TRBJ2-1. This CDR3 region has 13 residues. The CDR3 loop is CASSFGLYDEQFF.

This chain joins TRBV4-2 and TRBJ2-1; TCRdb's D call of TRBD2 is untestable without DNA. The germline CDR1 and CDR2 sequences are LGHNA and YNFKEQ. This CDR3 is 18 amino acids long. Here the CDR3 reads CASSQEASGSHFSDEQFF.

The chain recombines TRBV20-1 with TRBJ2-2. This CDR3 spans 13 amino acids. In germline, CDR1 is DFQATT, CDR2 SNEGSKA (reference sequence). CDR3: CSARDPGRGELFF.

The genes are TRBV30 and TRBJ2-5. There are 13 residues in the CDR3. From germline, CDR1 is GTSNPN and CDR2 SVGIG (reference sequence). CDR3 loop: CAWSRAFQETQYF.

The chain carries TRBV4-1 and TRBJ1-5; the TCRdb D gene call, TRBD1, has no DNA to confirm it. The CDR3 runs 14 residues. Germline CDR1 and CDR2: MGHRA and YSYEKL. The CDR3 region is CASSQDSGIQPQHF.

J is TRBJ1-1 and V is TRBV6-6. CDR1 is MNHNY and CDR2 is SVGAGI in the germline V gene (reference sequence). The CDR3 covers 11 residues. The CDR3 sequence: CASSLIREAFF.

The chain has TRBV5-1 and TRBJ2-5; TCRdb's assignment of TRBD1 cannot be checked, as there is no DNA. Germline CDR1 is SGHRS and CDR2 is YFSETQ. This CDR3 has 16 amino acids. The chain's CDR3 is CASSFVSDRGKETQYF. The full variable domain, with the rest looked up from reference TRBV5-1 and TRBJ2-5, is KAGVTQTPRYLIKTRGQQVTLSCSPISGHRSVSWYQQTPGQGLQFLFEYFSETQRNKGNFPGRFSGRQFSNSRSEMNVSTLELGDSALYLCASSFVSDRGKETQYFGPGTRLLVL.

The CDR3 reads CASSLGGVKAGGYTF. This chain links TRBV5-4 with TRBJ1-2. Germline CDR1 SGHNT, CDR2 YYREEE (reference sequence). This CDR3 is 15 amino acids long.

V usage is TRBV5-4 and J usage is TRBJ2-2. This CDR3 is built from 14 residues. Germline lookup yields CDR1 SGHNT and CDR2 YYREEE (reference sequence). CDR3 region: CASSLFPMTGELVF.

The chain employs TRBV9 and TRBJ1-1. The CDR3 loop spans 12 amino acids. Germline lookup yields CDR1 SGDLS and CDR2 YYNGEE. This chain's CDR3 is CASSGGYTEAFF.

This chain links TRBV4-2 with TRBJ1-3; TCRdb returns TRBD1, unconfirmable since there is no DNA. CDR1 LGHNA and CDR2 YNFKEQ come from the germline V gene. The CDR3 is 15 amino acids. The CDR3 loop reads CASSRRDTSGNTIYF.

The chain employs TRBV20-1 and TRBJ2-1. This CDR3 contains 13 residues. Germline values: CDR1 DFQATT, CDR2 SNEGSKA (reference sequence). CDR3 sequence: CSATGTSYNEQFF.

The genes are TRBV12-3 or TRBV12-4 and TRBJ2-1; TCRdb's D call of TRBD1 is untestable without DNA. The CDR3 length is 15 residues. The CDR3 sequence is CASSIDRGATDEQFF.

CDR3 sequence: CASSYNLAGETRYNEQFF. V usage is TRBV6-5 and J usage is TRBJ2-1; the TCRdb D gene call, TRBD2, has no DNA to confirm it. Germline CDR1 and CDR2: MNHEY and SVGAGI. This CDR3 is 18 amino acids long.

CDR3 amino acids: CASSFTSGSVNEQFF. The chain has TRBV12-3 or TRBV12-4 and TRBJ2-1; the TCRdb D gene call, TRBD2, has no DNA to confirm it. The CDR3 loop spans 15 amino acids.